This passage covers 10 T cell receptor beta chains from one sample sequenced in a study of cytomegalovirus exposure and HLA in healthy donors. Produced via immunoSEQ multiplex PCR; TCRdb's table is partial and in-frame only. Of more than 300,000 clones in the sample, 80% to 90% were seen once. Sequenced: PBMCs. All receptors come from a young woman in good health and CMV-seronegative.

This chain connects TRBV6-1 to TRBJ2-7; no firm D call. Trimming took 2 bases from V and 4 from J, leaving 6 bases between them. CDR3 size: 12 residues. Germline CDR1 is MNHNS and CDR2 is SASEGT. The CDR3 region is CASSENRYEQYF. In DNA, the CDR3 is TGTGCCAGCAGTGAAAACAGATACGAGCAGTACTTC.

This chain joins TRBV5-4 and TRBJ2-7, with TRBD1 matching over 8 bases. The CDR3 extends over 15 amino acids. Germline V gene data show CDR1 as SGHNT and CDR2 as YYREEE (reference sequence). The J segment lost 3 bases and the V segment lost 5 bases, leaving 10 bases of the junction unmatched. As DNA, the CDR3 is TGTGCCAGCAGTCCCGGACAGGGAGGTTTCTACGAGCAGTACTTC. It specifies CASSPGQGGFYEQYF.

J is TRBJ2-7 and V is TRBV27; TRBD2 matches 7 bases. The CDR3 totals 14 residues. V was clipped by 5 bases and J by 3 bases; unmatched bases: 7. The V gene's germline CDR1 is MNHEY and CDR2 SMNVEV (reference sequence). Here the CDR3 reads CASSEGREIYEQYF. CDR3 sequence (DNA): TGTGCCAGCAGTGAGGGGCGGGAGATCTACGAGCAGTACTTC.

This clone was detected only once. J is TRBJ2-1 and V is TRBV14, with 14 bases fitting TRBD2. V was pared by 4 bases and J by 6 bases, with 14 bases of the junction left unmatched. The germline V gene has CDR1 SGHDN and CDR2 FVKESK. The CDR3 contains 19 residues. The CDR3 coding sequence is TGTGCCAGCAGCCCACCGCCGGGACTAGCGGGGGCTTCTGGCAATGAGCAGTTCTTC. This sequence encodes CASSPPPGLAGASGNEQFF.

This chain uses TRBV5-8 with TRBJ2-7; the match to TRBD1 covers 7 bases. The CDR3 is 13 residues long. The germline gives CDR1 SGHTS, CDR2 YDEGEE. As DNA, the CDR3 is TGTTCCCACGTATCCCGGGACAGCTACGAGCAGTACTTC. It yields the protein CSHVSRDSYEQYF.

The sample holds one count of this clone. The V and J genes are TRBV27 and TRBJ1-2; TRBD1 is a possible D gene (5 bases). This CDR3 contains 15 residues. Germline CDR1 reads MNHEY; CDR2 reads SMNVEV (reference sequence). V was shortened by 5 bases and J by 7 bases, with 20 bases between the two germline ends. This chain's CDR3 is CASSLGWGVVGGYTF. The CDR3 DNA follows: TGTGCCAGCAGTCTGGGCTGGGGGGTAGTAGGTGGCTACACCTTC.

The chain links TRBV6-5 to TRBJ2-7, with 9 bases fitting TRBD1. With V trimmed by 2 bases and J by 2 bases, 7 bases remained unmatched. CDR3 size: 16 residues. Per the germline V gene, CDR1 is MNHEY and CDR2 is SVGAGI. CDR3 nucleotides: TGTGCCAGCAGTTACACCAGGACAGGGGTCCCCTACGAGCAGTACTTC. This encodes CASSYTRTGVPYEQYF.

The chain combines TRBV7-6 with TRBJ2-1; no definite D call. The CDR3 consists of 12 residues. V was shortened by 2 bases and J by 5 bases, with 4 bases between the two germline ends. CDR1 SGHVS and CDR2 FNYEAQ come from the germline V gene. CDR3 region: CASSLIDNEQFF. CDR3 DNA sequence: TGTGCCAGCAGCTTAATCGACAATGAGCAGTTCTTC.

This rearrangement joins TRBV5-1 to TRBJ2-7, with D possibly TRBD1 on 5 matching bases. The V gene's germline CDR1 is SGHRS and CDR2 YFSETQ. CDR3 length: 13 residues. V was shortened by 4 bases and J by 1 base, with 9 bases between the two germline ends. CDR3 amino acids: CASSQTVSYEQYF. Here the CDR3 DNA reads TGCGCCAGCAGCCAGACAGTGTCCTACGAGCAGTACTTC. Filled out from reference TRBV5-1 and TRBJ2-7, the complete variable domain reads KAGVTQTPRYLIKTRGQQVTLSCSPISGHRSVSWYQQTPGQGLQFLFEYFSETQRNKGNFPGRFSGRQFSNSRSEMNVSTLELGDSALYLCASSQTVSYEQYFGPGTRLTVT.

The chain carries TRBV5-6 and TRBJ2-7; TRBD1 agrees at 9 bases. V was pared by 2 bases and J by 2 bases, with 2 bases of the junction left unmatched. Germline assignment: CDR1 SGHDT and CDR2 YYEEEE. The CDR3 is made up of 14 amino acids. CDR3 sequence (DNA): TGTGCCAGCAGCTTACGACAGGGGGCCTACGAGCAGTACTTC. It translates to CASSLRQGAYEQYF.